This TCR beta chain was documented in a study of regulatory T cells in long-lasting Graves disease. The CDR3 contains 12 residues. Germline assignment: CDR1 KGHDR and CDR2 SFDVKD. This clonotype was recorded many times. One junction end does not reproduce the germline sequence, and a read error may be involved. Indicated time point: newly diagnosed GD, antithyroid drugs for less than 3 months. PBMC RNA was the source of the TCR library. With iRepertoire HTBI primers and Arm-PCR of CDR3 regions, TCR beta libraries were built. Each CDR3 protein is one row after TCRdb ran MiXCR on the multiplex PCR reads. The sample holds 550,000 or so distinct CDR3 sequences, 12% seen once. These records were also assigned to another study, of T cells in Graves' hyperthyroidism and ophthalmopathy.

The chain employs TRBV24-1 and TRBJ1-5, with D unclear. The sample here was peripheral blood mononuclear cells (PBMCs), taken at new diagnosis, from a patient treated with antithyroid drugs. The sequence came from a woman in her 30s with Graves disease. CDR3 residues: CATSDYLGSLNF. The CDR3 DNA reads TGTGCCACCAGTGATTATTTGGGGTCTTTGAATTTT.